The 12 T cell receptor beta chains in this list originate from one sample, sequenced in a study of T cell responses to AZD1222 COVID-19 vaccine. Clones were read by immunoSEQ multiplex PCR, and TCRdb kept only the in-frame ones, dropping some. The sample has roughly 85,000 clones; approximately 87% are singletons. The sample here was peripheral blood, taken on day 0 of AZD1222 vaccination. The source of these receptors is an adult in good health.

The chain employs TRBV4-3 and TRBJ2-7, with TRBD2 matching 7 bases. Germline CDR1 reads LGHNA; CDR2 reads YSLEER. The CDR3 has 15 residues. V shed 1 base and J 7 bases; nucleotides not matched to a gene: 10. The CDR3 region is CASSQGGEGFREQYF. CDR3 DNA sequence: TGCGCCAGCAGCCAAGGAGGGGAGGGTTTTCGGGAGCAGTACTTC.

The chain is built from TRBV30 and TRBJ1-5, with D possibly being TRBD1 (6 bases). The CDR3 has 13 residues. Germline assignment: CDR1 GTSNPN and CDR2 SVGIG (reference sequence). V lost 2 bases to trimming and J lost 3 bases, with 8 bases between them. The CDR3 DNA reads TGTGCCTGGAGTAGGGGGGACAATCAGCCCCAGCATTTT. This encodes CAWSRGDNQPQHF.

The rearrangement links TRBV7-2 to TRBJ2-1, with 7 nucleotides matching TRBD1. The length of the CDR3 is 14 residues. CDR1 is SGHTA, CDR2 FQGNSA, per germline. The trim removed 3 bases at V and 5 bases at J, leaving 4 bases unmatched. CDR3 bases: TGTGCCAGCAGCTTTGGGACAGTCAACAATGAGCAGTTCTTC. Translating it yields CASSFGTVNNEQFF.

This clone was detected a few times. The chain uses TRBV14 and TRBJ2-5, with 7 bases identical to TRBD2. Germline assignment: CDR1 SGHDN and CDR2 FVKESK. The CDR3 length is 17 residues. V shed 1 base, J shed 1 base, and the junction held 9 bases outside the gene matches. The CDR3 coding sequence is TGTGCCAGCAGCCAAGTGCGGGGGATTAGGGGCCAAGAGACCCAGTACTTC. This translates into CASSQVRGIRGQETQYF.

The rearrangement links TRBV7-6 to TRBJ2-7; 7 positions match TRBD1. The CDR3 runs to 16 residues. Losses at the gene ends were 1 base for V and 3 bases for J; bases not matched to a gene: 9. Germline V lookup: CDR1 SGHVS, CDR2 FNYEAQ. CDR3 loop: CASSLGTGHMFYEQYF. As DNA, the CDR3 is TGTGCCAGCAGCTTAGGGACAGGCCATATGTTCTACGAGCAGTACTTC. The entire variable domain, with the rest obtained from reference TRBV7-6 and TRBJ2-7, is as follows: GAGVSQSPRYKVTKRGQDVALRCDPISGHVSLYWYRQALGQGPEFLTYFNYEAQQDKSGLPNDRFSAERPEGSISTLTIQRTEQRDSAMYRCASSLGTGHMFYEQYFGPGTRLTVT.

The CDR3 region is CASSLSPAGGPGEQFF. CDR3 sequence (DNA): TGTGCCAGCAGTTTATCTCCAGCGGGGGGGCCGGGTGAGCAGTTCTTC. The chain uses TRBV27 and TRBJ2-1; TRBD2 aligns across 10 bases. This CDR3 contains 16 residues. After removal of 0 bases from V and 9 bases from J, the junction contained 8 bases not matched to a gene. Germline values: CDR1 MNHEY, CDR2 SMNVEV (reference sequence).

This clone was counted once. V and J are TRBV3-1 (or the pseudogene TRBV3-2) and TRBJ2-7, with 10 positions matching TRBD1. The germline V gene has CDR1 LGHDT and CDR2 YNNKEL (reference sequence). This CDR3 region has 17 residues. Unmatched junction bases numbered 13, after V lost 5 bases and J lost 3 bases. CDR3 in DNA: TGTGCCAGCAGCACCTCCGAATCCTGGACAGGGGGCTACGAGCAGTACTTC. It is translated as CASSTSESWTGGYEQYF.

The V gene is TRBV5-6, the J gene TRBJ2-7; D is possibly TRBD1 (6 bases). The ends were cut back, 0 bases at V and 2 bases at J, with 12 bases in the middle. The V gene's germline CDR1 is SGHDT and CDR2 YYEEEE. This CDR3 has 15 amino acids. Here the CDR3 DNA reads TGTGCCAGCAGCTTGGCTTCAGGGGCCACCTACGAGCAGTACTTC. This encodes CASSLASGATYEQYF.

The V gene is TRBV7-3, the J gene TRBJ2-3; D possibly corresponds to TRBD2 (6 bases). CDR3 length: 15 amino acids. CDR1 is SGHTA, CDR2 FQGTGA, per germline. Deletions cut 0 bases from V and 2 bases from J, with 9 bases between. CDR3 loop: CASSLTWRDTDTQYF. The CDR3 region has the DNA TGTGCCAGCAGCTTAACGTGGCGGGACACAGATACGCAGTATTTT.

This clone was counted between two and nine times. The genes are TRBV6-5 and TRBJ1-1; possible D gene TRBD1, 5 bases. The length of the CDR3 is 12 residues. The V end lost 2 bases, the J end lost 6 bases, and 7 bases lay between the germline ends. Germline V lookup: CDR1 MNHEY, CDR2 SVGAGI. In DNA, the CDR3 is TGTGCCAGCAGTTACAGGGGTGCTGAAGCTTTCTTT. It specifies CASSYRGAEAFF.

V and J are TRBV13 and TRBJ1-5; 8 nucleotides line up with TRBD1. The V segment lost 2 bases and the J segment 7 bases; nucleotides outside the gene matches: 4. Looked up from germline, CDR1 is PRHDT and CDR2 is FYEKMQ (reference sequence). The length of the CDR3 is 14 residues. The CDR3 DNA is TGTGCCAGCAGCTTACAGGGGGCCGGACAGCCCCAGCATTTT. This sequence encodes CASSLQGAGQPQHF.

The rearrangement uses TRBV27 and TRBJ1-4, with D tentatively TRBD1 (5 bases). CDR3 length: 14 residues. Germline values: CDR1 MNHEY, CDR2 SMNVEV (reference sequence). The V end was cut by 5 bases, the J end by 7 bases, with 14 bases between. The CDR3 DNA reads TGTGCCAGCAGTATCAGGGAGGGCGGTGAAAAACTGTTTTTT. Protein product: CASSIREGGEKLFF.